The 15 T cell receptor beta chains below all came from one sample that was sequenced in a study of T-cell memory formation after mild COVID-19. TCRdb re-called the 5' RACE reads through MiXCR, storing one row per CDR3 protein. This table has more than 250,000 distinct CDR3 sequences, 16% appearing once. The specimen was PBMCs or a T cell subset sorted from them (not recorded which). These receptors came from a man aged 18 to 29 who had mild COVID-19 (a few samples of this study predate the infection). Cell type and time point are not known.

The chain employs TRBV24-1 and TRBJ2-7; 8 bases line up with TRBD1. With V trimmed by 11 bases and J by 7 bases, 18 bases remained unmatched. The CDR3 contains 15 residues. CDR1 is KGHDR, CDR2 SFDVKD, per germline. The CDR3 DNA follows: TGTGCCAACCTCCCCAAGGACAGGGAGGTGAGGGAGCAGTACTTC. It specifies CANLPKDREVREQYF.

To note about this clonotype: Because the CDR3 is missing its conserved closing phenylalanine or tryptophan, this is likely a read error. The genes are TRBV29-1 and TRBJ2-7, with D hard to call. Germline assignment: CDR1 SQVTM and CDR2 ANQGSEA. The CDR3 contains 12 residues. Between the trimmed V and J ends, which lost 2 bases and 0 bases, there was a span of 5 bases. Here the CDR3 DNA reads TGCAGCGTTGAAACCTTCTCCTACGAGCAGTACTTA. It yields the protein CSVETFSYEQYL.

This clonotype was observed a few times. V gene TRBV5-6 combines with J gene TRBJ2-3; D gene ambiguous. Germline V gene data show CDR1 as SGHDT and CDR2 as YYEEEE. The CDR3 runs to 15 residues. The germline V and J ends were trimmed by 0 bases and 6 bases, with 14 bases remaining between them. This CDR3 reads CASSLGSAGGDTQYF. CDR3 in DNA: TGTGCCAGCAGCTTGGGATCGGCCGGTGGCGATACGCAGTATTTT.

This clonotype was counted between two and nine times. V is TRBV12-3 or TRBV12-4 and J is TRBJ1-1, with 7 positions matching TRBD1. CDR3 length equals 17 residues. The V gene end was trimmed by 2 bases and the J gene end by 0 bases; junction bases not matched to a gene: 9. In DNA, the CDR3 is TGTGCCAGCAGTTTACTACGGACAGGAACCCTGAACACTGAAGCTTTCTTT. Translation gives CASSLLRTGTLNTEAFF.

In its sample, this clonotype was seen a few times. J is TRBJ2-3 and V is TRBV7-3; D unresolved. With 2 bases removed from V and 2 bases from J, the gap between germline ends came to 8 bases. This CDR3 contains 14 residues. Germline loops: CDR1 SGHTA, CDR2 FQGTGA. DNA for the CDR3: TGTGCCAGCAGCTTATCGGCGGTCACAGATACGCAGTATTTT. Translating gives CASSLSAVTDTQYF.

This clonotype was counted between two and nine times. The gene calls are TRBV28 and TRBJ1-1; 8 nucleotides line up with TRBD1. The germline V gene has CDR1 MDHEN and CDR2 SYDVKM. The CDR3 spans 14 residues. V shed 7 bases, J shed 8 bases, and the junction held 12 bases outside the gene matches. The CDR3 sequence is CASTISRGRYEAFF. CDR3 DNA: TGTGCCAGCACCATTTCCAGGGGGCGTTACGAAGCTTTCTTT.

V is TRBV9 and J is TRBJ1-5, with a weak D call TRBD1 (6 bases). V lost 5 bases and J lost 3, with 9 bases in between. Germline V gene sequence: CDR1 SGDLS, CDR2 YYNGEE. The CDR3 totals 13 residues. The CDR3 region has the DNA TGTGCCAGCAGTACAGGGTACAATCAGCCCCAGCATTTT. Translating gives CASSTGYNQPQHF.

This rearrangement joins TRBV7-2 to TRBJ1-2, with TRBD1 matching over 8 bases. This CDR3 is 15 amino acids long. The V segment lost 1 base and the J segment 4 bases; nucleotides outside the gene matches: 5. CDR1 is SGHTA, CDR2 FQGNSA, per germline. The CDR3 nucleotides read TGTGCCAGCAGCTTAGGACAGGGGCGGGGCTATGGCTACACCTTC. The encoded protein is CASSLGQGRGYGYTF.

The chain combines TRBV7-9 with TRBJ1-1, with a possible D match to TRBD1 (5 bases). Germline assignment: CDR1 SEHNR and CDR2 FQNEAQ (reference sequence). The V and J ends lost 7 bases and 2 bases respectively, with 17 bases between them. This CDR3 is 15 amino acids long. In DNA form, the CDR3 reads TGTGCCAGCACCCCCCTTGTTGGGGGAAACACTGAAGCTTTCTTT. Amino acids: CASTPLVGGNTEAFF.

This chain connects TRBV7-2 to TRBJ2-5; D is perhaps TRBD1 (6 bases). The CDR3 contains 15 residues. Germline CDR1 SGHTA, CDR2 FQGNSA. V lost 4 bases to trimming and J lost 4 bases, with 16 bases between them. CDR3 nucleotides: TGTGCCAGCAGCTCGCATGCAGGGGACGTAGAGACCCAGTACTTC. It is translated as CASSSHAGDVETQYF.

V and J are TRBV23-1 and TRBJ2-7; 7 nucleotides match TRBD1. TRBV23-1 is annotated as an ORF whose role is uncertain. V lost 6 bases to trimming and J lost 3 bases; unmatched junction nucleotides: 5. This CDR3 has 13 amino acids. The CDR3 DNA reads as TGCGCCAGCAGGCCCGGACAGGTCTACGAGCAGTACGTC. Translation gives CASRPGQVYEQYV.

In nucleotides, the CDR3 is TGTGCCAGCAGCCCGAACAGGGTCCCAGATACGCAGTATTTT. It yields the protein CASSPNRVPDTQYF. The gene calls are TRBV4-2 and TRBJ2-3; the D gene is possibly TRBD1 (6 bases). Per germline, CDR1 LGHNA and CDR2 YNFKEQ. V gave up 4 bases and J gave up 4 bases, with 12 bases separating them. The CDR3 consists of 14 residues.

This clonotype was found many times. The rearrangement joins TRBV7-2 to TRBJ2-1; 9 bases line up with TRBD1. Germline V lookup: CDR1 SGHTA, CDR2 FQGNSA. The V gene end was trimmed by 3 bases and the J gene end by 8 bases; junction bases not matched to a gene: 8. The length of the CDR3 is 15 residues. CDR3 in DNA: TGTGCCAGCAGCTTGGGGGACAGGGATTTCGATGAGCAGTTCTTC. Encoded protein: CASSLGDRDFDEQFF.

This clonotype has only a few counts. This rearrangement joins TRBV7-2 to TRBJ1-5; TRBD1 matches at 7 bases. V dropped 5 bases and J dropped 3; count of bases not matched to a gene: 10. The germline V gene has CDR1 SGHTA and CDR2 FQGNSA. The CDR3 contains 16 residues. The CDR3 loop is CASSAETGFVNQPQHF. CDR3 in DNA: TGTGCCAGCAGCGCAGAGACAGGGTTTGTCAATCAGCCCCAGCATTTT.

The V and J genes are TRBV6-5 and TRBJ1-1; tentatively, D is TRBD1 (5 bases). Germline values: CDR1 MNHEY, CDR2 SVGAGI. The CDR3 loop spans 15 amino acids. Trimming took off 6 bases at V and 1 base at J, with 15 bases between the two ends. CDR3 amino acids: CASSPGGGRNTEAFF. CDR3 nucleotides: TGTGCCAGCAGCCCGGGCGGGGGGAGGAACACTGAAGCTTTCTTT.